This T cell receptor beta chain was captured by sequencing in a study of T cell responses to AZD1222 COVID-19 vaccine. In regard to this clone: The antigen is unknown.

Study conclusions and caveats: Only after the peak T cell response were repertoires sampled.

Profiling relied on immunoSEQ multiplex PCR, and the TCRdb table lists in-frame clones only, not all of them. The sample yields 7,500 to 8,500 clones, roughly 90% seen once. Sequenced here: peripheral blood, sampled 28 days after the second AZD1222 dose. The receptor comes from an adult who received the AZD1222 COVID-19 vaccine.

CDR3 bases: TGTGCCAGCTCACCAATCGTGAACACCGGGGAGCTGTTTTTT. Residues: CASSPIVNTGELFF. The chain recombines TRBV18 with TRBJ2-2; no firm D call. This CDR3 is built from 14 residues. With 2 bases removed from V and 1 base from J, the gap between germline ends came to 5 bases. Germline loops: CDR1 KGHSH, CDR2 LQKENI.